These T cell receptor beta chains were read from a single sample in a study of blood T cell repertoires in COVID-19. Assay used: immunoSEQ multiplex PCR; TCRdb lists only in-frame clones, some missing. The sample comprises roughly 73,000 clones, about nine tenths of which are singletons, and 25% to 30% rests with the top ten. Sequenced material: peripheral blood. These receptors were taken from a woman older than 75 with active or convalescent COVID-19. The CDR3 runs from the conserved cysteine through the conserved F or W. D genes are given only for firm matches. A row's size may be missing; if present it is once, few, many or a size class.

cdr3_nt: TGTGCCACCAGCAGAGAGTTGGGAATTGGGGCAGGTGGAAATGAGCAGTTCTTC
cdr3_aa: CATSRELGIGAGGNEQFF
v_call: TRBV15
clone_size: -
j_call: TRBJ2-1
d_call: -

cdr3_nt: TGTGCCAGCAGCGAGGGGGCCCTCTCTGTTAACACCATATATTTT
cdr3_aa: CASSEGALSVNTIYF
v_call: TRBV28
clone_size: -
j_call: TRBJ1-3
d_call: TRBD1

cdr3_nt: TGTGCCCAAAAACAGGGTCTGAACACTGAAGCTTTCTTT
cdr3_aa: CAQKQGLNTEAFF
v_call: TRBV30
clone_size: once
j_call: TRBJ1-1
d_call: -

cdr3_nt: TGTGCCAGCAGCTTGATCAGGGCCCAAGAGACCCAGTACTTC
cdr3_aa: CASSLIRAQETQYF
v_call: TRBV7-8
clone_size: -
j_call: TRBJ2-5
d_call: -

cdr3_nt: TGTGCCAGTAGTCCCCGGACAGGGTCTAATGAAAAACTGTTTTTT
cdr3_aa: CASSPRTGSNEKLFF
v_call: TRBV19
clone_size: -
j_call: TRBJ1-4
d_call: TRBD1

cdr3_nt: TGCGCCAGCAGCCAACTAGTAGGGGTGGCCGGGGAGCTGTTTTTT
cdr3_aa: CASSQLVGVAGELFF
v_call: TRBV4-3
clone_size: -
j_call: TRBJ2-2
d_call: -

cdr3_nt: TGTGCCAGCAGCCCTAGCTCCTATAATTCACCCCTCCACTTT
cdr3_aa: CASSPSSYNSPLHF
v_call: TRBV3-1/TRBV3-2
clone_size: -
j_call: TRBJ1-6
d_call: -

cdr3_nt: TGCAGCGTTACTGGACAGTCCTCGACTGGAAACACCATATATTTT
cdr3_aa: CSVTGQSSTGNTIYF
v_call: TRBV29-1
clone_size: -
j_call: TRBJ1-3
d_call: -

cdr3_nt: TGTGCCAGCAGAGGGACAGGGGGCAACACCGGGGAGCTGTTTTTT
cdr3_aa: CASRGTGGNTGELFF
v_call: TRBV9
clone_size: -
j_call: TRBJ2-2
d_call: TRBD1

cdr3_nt: TGTGCCAGCTCACCATCGGGACAGTCCATCGGTGGCTACACCTTC
cdr3_aa: CASSPSGQSIGGYTF
v_call: TRBV18
clone_size: -
j_call: TRBJ1-2
d_call: TRBD1

cdr3_nt: TGTGCCAGCAGCTTTTCTCGCACTGAAGCTTTCTTT
cdr3_aa: CASSFSRTEAFF
v_call: TRBV13
clone_size: -
j_call: TRBJ1-1
d_call: -

cdr3_nt: TGTGCCTGGAGCGCGGCTCTGACAGATACGCAGTATTTT
cdr3_aa: CAWSAALTDTQYF
v_call: TRBV30
clone_size: -
j_call: TRBJ2-3
d_call: -

cdr3_nt: TGTGCCAGCAGCCAAGATCTGGGCCTCACCTACAATGAGCAGTTCTTC
cdr3_aa: CASSQDLGLTYNEQFF
v_call: TRBV3-1/TRBV3-2
clone_size: -
j_call: TRBJ2-1
d_call: -

cdr3_nt: TGTGCCAGCAGCTCCGCTCCGGGACACACAGATACGCAGTATTTT
cdr3_aa: CASSSAPGHTDTQYF
v_call: TRBV7-2
clone_size: -
j_call: TRBJ2-3
d_call: -

cdr3_nt: TGCGCCAGCAGCCTCGACAGGGAAGAGGGCTACACCTTC
cdr3_aa: CASSLDREEGYTF
v_call: TRBV5-1
clone_size: -
j_call: TRBJ1-2
d_call: TRBD1

cdr3_nt: TGTGCCAGCAGCCCCGACAGTCATAGGGGGGGCTACACCTTC
cdr3_aa: CASSPDSHRGGYTF
v_call: TRBV7-3
clone_size: -
j_call: TRBJ1-2
d_call: -

cdr3_nt: TGTGCCAGCAGCCAATCGGACAGAAATCAGCCCCAGCATTTT
cdr3_aa: CASSQSDRNQPQHF
v_call: TRBV3-1/TRBV3-2
clone_size: -
j_call: TRBJ1-5
d_call: -

cdr3_nt: TGTGCCAGCAGCCCACAGGCAGCCAATTCACCCCTCCACTTT
cdr3_aa: CASSPQAANSPLHF
v_call: TRBV3-1/TRBV3-2
clone_size: -
j_call: TRBJ1-6
d_call: -

cdr3_nt: TGTGCCAGCAGCTTAGGTGCCGGGAGCCGGGCAACTAATGAAAAACTGTTTTTT
cdr3_aa: CASSLGAGSRATNEKLFF
v_call: TRBV7-9
clone_size: -
j_call: TRBJ1-4
d_call: -

cdr3_nt: TGTGCCAGCAGTTTCCGGACAGGGGTCATTTCGGCTTTCTTT
cdr3_aa: CASSFRTGVISAFF
v_call: TRBV2
clone_size: once
j_call: TRBJ1-1
d_call: TRBD1

cdr3_nt: TGTGCCAGTAGTGAGGGTCAGCCCCAGCATTTT
cdr3_aa: CASSEGQPQHF
v_call: TRBV19
clone_size: -
j_call: TRBJ1-5
d_call: -

cdr3_nt: TGTGCCACCTGGGGGGGACAGGCAAACAATCAGCCCCAGCATTTT
cdr3_aa: CATWGGQANNQPQHF
v_call: TRBV28
clone_size: -
j_call: TRBJ1-5
d_call: TRBD1

cdr3_nt: TGTGCCAGCAGCTTCGCCAGGGGACACATTCAGTACTTC
cdr3_aa: CASSFARGHIQYF
v_call: TRBV7-3
clone_size: few
j_call: TRBJ2-4
d_call: -

cdr3_nt: TGCGCCAGCAGCCAAGCGGGAATGAACACTGAAGCTTTCTTT
cdr3_aa: CASSQAGMNTEAFF
v_call: TRBV4-1
clone_size: -
j_call: TRBJ1-1
d_call: -

cdr3_nt: TGTGCCAGCAGTTACTCCGGGACAGCAAACACCGGGGAGCTGTTTTTT
cdr3_aa: CASSYSGTANTGELFF
v_call: TRBV2
clone_size: -
j_call: TRBJ2-2
d_call: TRBD1

cdr3_nt: TGTGCCAGTAGTATACCTAGGAAACGCGACGAGCAGTACTTC
cdr3_aa: CASSIPRKRDEQYF
v_call: TRBV19
clone_size: -
j_call: TRBJ2-7
d_call: -

cdr3_nt: TGTGCCAGCTCAAGACGAACTAATGATTTTAATGAGCAGTTCTTC
cdr3_aa: CASSRRTNDFNEQFF
v_call: TRBV18
clone_size: -
j_call: TRBJ2-1
d_call: -

cdr3_nt: TGTGCCTGGAGTATCGGAGGGTCGGGGCTCAATGAAAAACTGTTTTTT
cdr3_aa: CAWSIGGSGLNEKLFF
v_call: TRBV30
clone_size: -
j_call: TRBJ1-4
d_call: -

cdr3_nt: TGTGCCAGCAGCTTGGCTGCAGGAAGGGGTGGCTACACCTTC
cdr3_aa: CASSLAAGRGGYTF
v_call: TRBV5-4
clone_size: -
j_call: TRBJ1-2
d_call: -

cdr3_nt: TGCGCCAGCAGCCTGACAGGGAAGACAGCAACTAATGAAAAACTGTTTTTT
cdr3_aa: CASSLTGKTATNEKLFF
v_call: TRBV4-1
clone_size: once
j_call: TRBJ1-4
d_call: TRBD1

cdr3_nt: TGTGCCAGCAGCGTACTTAGCGGAAGCTCTGGAAACACCATATATTTT
cdr3_aa: CASSVLSGSSGNTIYF
v_call: TRBV9
clone_size: -
j_call: TRBJ1-3
d_call: -

cdr3_nt: TGTGCCAGCAGCGGACAGGGTTCCTACGAGCAGTACTTC
cdr3_aa: CASSGQGSYEQYF
v_call: TRBV12-3/TRBV12-4
clone_size: -
j_call: TRBJ2-7
d_call: TRBD1

cdr3_nt: TGTGCCAGCAGGCGCACAGGGGCGGAGACCCAGTACTTC
cdr3_aa: CASRRTGAETQYF
v_call: TRBV12-3/TRBV12-4
clone_size: -
j_call: TRBJ2-5
d_call: TRBD1

cdr3_nt: TGTGCCAGCAGCCGATTGATTTATAGCACTAGCGGGAAGCACGAGCAGTACTTC
cdr3_aa: CASSRLIYSTSGKHEQYF
v_call: TRBV7-8
clone_size: -
j_call: TRBJ2-7
d_call: TRBD2

cdr3_nt: TGTGCCAGCACCGCTAGCGGGTACCGCCGGACAGATACGCAGTATTTT
cdr3_aa: CASTASGYRRTDTQYF
v_call: TRBV28
clone_size: -
j_call: TRBJ2-3
d_call: TRBD2

cdr3_nt: TGTGCCAGTAGTATGGGAGGGTCCCATTATCAGCCCCAGCATTTT
cdr3_aa: CASSMGGSHYQPQHF
v_call: TRBV19
clone_size: many
j_call: TRBJ1-5
d_call: -

cdr3_nt: TGTGCCAGCAGCTTCCCCCAGGGTTTGCAGCATGGCTACACCTTC
cdr3_aa: CASSFPQGLQHGYTF
v_call: TRBV11-3
clone_size: -
j_call: TRBJ1-2
d_call: -

cdr3_nt: TGTGCCAGCAGGGTACAGGGGACCGGTACTGAAGCTTTCTTT
cdr3_aa: CASRVQGTGTEAFF
v_call: TRBV27
clone_size: -
j_call: TRBJ1-1
d_call: TRBD1

cdr3_nt: TGCAGTGCTAGTATTTGGGGACAGGGATTAACTAATGAAAAACTGTTTTTT
cdr3_aa: CSASIWGQGLTNEKLFF
v_call: TRBV20-1
clone_size: few
j_call: TRBJ1-4
d_call: TRBD1

cdr3_nt: TGTGCCAGCAGCGCAGCGCTCTACGAGCAGTACTTC
cdr3_aa: CASSAALYEQYF
v_call: TRBV11-2
clone_size: -
j_call: TRBJ2-7
d_call: -

cdr3_nt: TGTGCCAGTAGTAGCCCCGGGACTCCTGCAACTAATGAAAAACTGTTTTTT
cdr3_aa: CASSSPGTPATNEKLFF
v_call: TRBV19
clone_size: -
j_call: TRBJ1-4
d_call: -

cdr3_nt: TGCGCCAGCAGCCAAGATTCTCGGGGGGGACTGGGAGATACGCAGTATTTT
cdr3_aa: CASSQDSRGGLGDTQYF
v_call: TRBV4-1
clone_size: -
j_call: TRBJ2-3
d_call: TRBD2

cdr3_nt: TGTGCCAGCTCAGGGGGGGTTGGTGGCAATCAGCCCCAGCATTTT
cdr3_aa: CASSGGVGGNQPQHF
v_call: TRBV18
clone_size: -
j_call: TRBJ1-5
d_call: -

cdr3_nt: TGTGCTAGCAGCCCCGACAGGTTCGCGAACACCGGGGAGCTGTTTTTT
cdr3_aa: CASSPDRFANTGELFF
v_call: TRBV7-7
clone_size: once
j_call: TRBJ2-2
d_call: -

cdr3_nt: TGCGCCAGCAGCCAGAATGGACTAGGGGCGAATACGCAGTATTTT
cdr3_aa: CASSQNGLGANTQYF
v_call: TRBV4-3
clone_size: -
j_call: TRBJ2-3
d_call: TRBD2

cdr3_nt: TGCGCCAGCAGCCAAGCAACACACGCGCCCCAGCATTTT
cdr3_aa: CASSQATHAPQHF
v_call: TRBV4-3
clone_size: -
j_call: TRBJ1-5
d_call: -

cdr3_nt: TGTGCCTGGAATTTCGGACAGGGGGCGCCTCGGGATGGCTACACCTTC
cdr3_aa: CAWNFGQGAPRDGYTF
v_call: TRBV30
clone_size: -
j_call: TRBJ1-2
d_call: TRBD1

cdr3_nt: TGTGCCAGCAGCGTAATAGCGGGGGGGCCGGACACCGGGGAGCTGTTTTTT
cdr3_aa: CASSVIAGGPDTGELFF
v_call: TRBV9
clone_size: -
j_call: TRBJ2-2
d_call: TRBD2